The T cell receptor beta chain under discussion was sequenced for a study of T cell responses to AZD1222 COVID-19 vaccine. Study-level points and caveats: In all cases, repertoires were sampled only after the peak T cell response. In a largely white British group with more females than males, clonal diversity was possibly underestimated.

With respect to this clone: The antigen is not known.

Assay: immunoSEQ multiplex PCR; the TCRdb copy retains only in-frame clones and omits some. The sample carries tens of thousands of clones, approximately 91% recorded once. Germline V gene lookup returns CDR1 SGHTS and CDR2 YDEGEE. V gave up 3 bases and J gave up 0 bases; unmatched junction bases: 6. CDR3 length: 16 amino acids. V gene TRBV5-8 combines with J gene TRBJ2-1; 7 nucleotides match TRBD1. This TCR derives from an adult in good health. The starting material was peripheral blood, obtained on day 0 of AZD1222 vaccination. The CDR3 nucleotides are TGTGCCAGCAGCTCAACAGGGGCGAACTCCTACAATGAGCAGTTCTTC. It yields the protein CASSSTGANSYNEQFF.